The TCR beta chain described here comes from a study of blood T cells in healthy people across ages. The authors ran a second PCR of roughly 6 to 11 cycles using a sample-barcoded 5' primer and a J-beta primer mix. TCRdb itself ran the 5' RACE reads through MiXCR, one entry per CDR3 protein. The sample shows 650,000 to 700,000 distinct CDR3 sequences, around 50% of them seen only once. V was pared by 6 bases and J by 1 base, with 6 bases between. The CDR3 is 12 amino acids. At least ten counts were recorded for this clonotype. The chain joins TRBV12-3 or TRBV12-4 to TRBJ2-5; D not resolved. The TCR comes from a woman older than 75 in good health. The sequenced material came from blood. DNA for the CDR3: TGTGCCAGCAGCCGGTTCCAAGAGACCCAGTACTTC. Protein product: CASSRFQETQYF.